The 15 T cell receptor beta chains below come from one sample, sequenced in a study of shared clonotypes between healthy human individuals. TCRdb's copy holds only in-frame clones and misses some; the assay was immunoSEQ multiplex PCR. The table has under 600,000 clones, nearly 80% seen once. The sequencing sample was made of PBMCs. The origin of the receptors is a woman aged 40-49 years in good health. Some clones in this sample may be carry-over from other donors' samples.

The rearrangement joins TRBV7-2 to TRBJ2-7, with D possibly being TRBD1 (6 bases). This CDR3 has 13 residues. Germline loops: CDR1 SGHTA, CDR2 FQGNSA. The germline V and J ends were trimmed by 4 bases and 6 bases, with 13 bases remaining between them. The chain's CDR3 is CASSSNRVREQYF. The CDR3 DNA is TGTGCCAGCAGCTCCAACAGGGTTCGCGAGCAGTACTTC.

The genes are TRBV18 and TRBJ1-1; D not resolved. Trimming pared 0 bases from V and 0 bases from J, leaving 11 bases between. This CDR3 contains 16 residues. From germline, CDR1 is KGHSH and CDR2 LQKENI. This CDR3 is CASSPPGSSLNTEAFF. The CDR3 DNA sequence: TGTGCCAGCTCACCACCAGGCAGCTCGCTGAACACTGAAGCTTTCTTT.

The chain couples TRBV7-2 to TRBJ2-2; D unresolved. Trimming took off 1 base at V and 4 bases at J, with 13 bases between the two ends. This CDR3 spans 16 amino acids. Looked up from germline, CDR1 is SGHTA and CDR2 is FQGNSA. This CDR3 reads CASSLETLRVTGELFF. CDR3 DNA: TGTGCCAGCAGCTTAGAGACTCTCCGCGTCACCGGGGAGCTGTTTTTT.

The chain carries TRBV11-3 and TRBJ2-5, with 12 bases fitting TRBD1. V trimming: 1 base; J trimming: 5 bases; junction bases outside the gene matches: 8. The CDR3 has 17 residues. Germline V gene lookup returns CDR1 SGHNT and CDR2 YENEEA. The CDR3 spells CASSLVTGTGGVETQYF. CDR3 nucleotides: TGTGCCAGCAGCTTAGTGACCGGGACAGGGGGCGTGGAGACCCAGTACTTC.

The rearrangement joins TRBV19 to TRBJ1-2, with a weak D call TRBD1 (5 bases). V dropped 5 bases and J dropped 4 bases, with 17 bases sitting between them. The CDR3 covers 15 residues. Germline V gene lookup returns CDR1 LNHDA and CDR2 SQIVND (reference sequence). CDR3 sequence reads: CASSGGQVRGYGYTF. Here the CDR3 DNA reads TGTGCCAGTAGTGGTGGCCAAGTAAGGGGCTATGGCTACACCTTC.

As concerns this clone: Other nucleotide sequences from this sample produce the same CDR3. CDR3 loop: CASSFGGLEAFF. CDR3 sequence (DNA): TGTGCCAGCAGTTTTGGGGGACTTGAAGCTTTCTTT. The V and J genes are TRBV28 and TRBJ1-1; perhaps TRBD1 as D (5 bases). Germline values: CDR1 MDHEN, CDR2 SYDVKM. The CDR3 runs to 12 residues. The V end was cut by 3 bases, the J end by 7 bases, with 9 bases between.

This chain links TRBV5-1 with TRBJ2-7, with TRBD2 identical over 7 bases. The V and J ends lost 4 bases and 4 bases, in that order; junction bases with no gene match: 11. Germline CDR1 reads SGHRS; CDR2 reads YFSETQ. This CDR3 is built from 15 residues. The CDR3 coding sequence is TGCGCCAGCAGCCCCTCGCCAGCGGGGATGTACGAGCAGTACTTC. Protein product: CASSPSPAGMYEQYF.

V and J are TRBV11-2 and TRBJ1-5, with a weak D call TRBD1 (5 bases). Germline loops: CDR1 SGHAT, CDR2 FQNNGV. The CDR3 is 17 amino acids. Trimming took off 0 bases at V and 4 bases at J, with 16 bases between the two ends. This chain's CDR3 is CASSLEGGRGVNQPQHF. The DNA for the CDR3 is TGTGCCAGCAGCTTAGAGGGCGGGCGGGGGGTAAATCAGCCCCAGCATTTT.

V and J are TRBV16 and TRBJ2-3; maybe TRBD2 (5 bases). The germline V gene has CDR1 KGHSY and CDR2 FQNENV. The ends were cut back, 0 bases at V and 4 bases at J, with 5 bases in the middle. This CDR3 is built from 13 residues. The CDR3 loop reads CASSQSRADTQYF. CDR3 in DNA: TGTGCCAGCAGCCAATCGAGGGCAGATACGCAGTATTTT.

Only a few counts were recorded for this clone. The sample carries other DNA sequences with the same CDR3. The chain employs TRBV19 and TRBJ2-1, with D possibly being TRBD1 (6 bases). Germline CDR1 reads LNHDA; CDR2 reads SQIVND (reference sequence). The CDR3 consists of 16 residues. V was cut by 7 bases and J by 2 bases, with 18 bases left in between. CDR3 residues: CASTYSGELTYNEQFF. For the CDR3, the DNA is TGTGCCAGTACGTATTCAGGGGAACTAACCTACAATGAGCAGTTCTTC.

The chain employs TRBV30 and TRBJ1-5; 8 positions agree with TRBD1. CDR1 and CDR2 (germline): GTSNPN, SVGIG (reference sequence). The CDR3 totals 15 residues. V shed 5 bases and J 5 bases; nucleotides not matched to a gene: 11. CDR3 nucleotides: TGTGCCTGGTCGCCTCTCGGACAGGGAGATCAGCCCCAGCATTTT. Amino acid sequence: CAWSPLGQGDQPQHF. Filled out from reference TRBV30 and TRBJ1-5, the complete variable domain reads SQTIHQWPATLVQPVGSPLSLECTVEGTSNPNLYWYRQAAGRGLQLLFYSVGIGQISSEVPQNLSASRPQDRQFILSSKKLLLSDSGFYLCAWSPLGQGDQPQHFGDGTRLSIL.

The CDR3 region has the DNA TGTGCCAGCAGCACAACAAAAGGACTAGCGGGAGTCCATGAGCAGTTCTTC. This gives the protein CASSTTKGLAGVHEQFF. This chain links TRBV5-6 with TRBJ2-1, with 13 bases fitting TRBD2. Germline CDR1 is SGHDT and CDR2 is YYEEEE. The CDR3 contains 17 residues. V shed 4 bases, J shed 8 bases, and the junction held 12 bases outside the gene matches.

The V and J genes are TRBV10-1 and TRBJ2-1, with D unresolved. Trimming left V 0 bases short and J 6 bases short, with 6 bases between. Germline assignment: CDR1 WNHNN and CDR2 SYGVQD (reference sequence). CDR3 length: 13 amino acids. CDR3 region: CASSESGFNEQFF. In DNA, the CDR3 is TGCGCCAGCAGTGAGTCCGGCTTCAATGAGCAGTTCTTC.

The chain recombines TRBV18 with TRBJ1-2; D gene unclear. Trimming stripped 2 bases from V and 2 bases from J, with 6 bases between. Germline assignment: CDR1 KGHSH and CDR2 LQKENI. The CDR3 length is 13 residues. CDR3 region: CASSPGVNYGYTF. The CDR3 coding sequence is TGTGCCAGCTCACCAGGCGTGAACTATGGCTACACCTTC.

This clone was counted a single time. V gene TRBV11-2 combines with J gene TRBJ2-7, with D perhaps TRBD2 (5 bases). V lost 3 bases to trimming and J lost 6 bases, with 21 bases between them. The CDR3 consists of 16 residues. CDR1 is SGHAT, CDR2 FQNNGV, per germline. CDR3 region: CASSFYSVPVLGEQYF. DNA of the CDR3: TGTGCCAGCAGCTTCTATAGCGTGCCAGTTCTGGGCGAGCAGTACTTC.